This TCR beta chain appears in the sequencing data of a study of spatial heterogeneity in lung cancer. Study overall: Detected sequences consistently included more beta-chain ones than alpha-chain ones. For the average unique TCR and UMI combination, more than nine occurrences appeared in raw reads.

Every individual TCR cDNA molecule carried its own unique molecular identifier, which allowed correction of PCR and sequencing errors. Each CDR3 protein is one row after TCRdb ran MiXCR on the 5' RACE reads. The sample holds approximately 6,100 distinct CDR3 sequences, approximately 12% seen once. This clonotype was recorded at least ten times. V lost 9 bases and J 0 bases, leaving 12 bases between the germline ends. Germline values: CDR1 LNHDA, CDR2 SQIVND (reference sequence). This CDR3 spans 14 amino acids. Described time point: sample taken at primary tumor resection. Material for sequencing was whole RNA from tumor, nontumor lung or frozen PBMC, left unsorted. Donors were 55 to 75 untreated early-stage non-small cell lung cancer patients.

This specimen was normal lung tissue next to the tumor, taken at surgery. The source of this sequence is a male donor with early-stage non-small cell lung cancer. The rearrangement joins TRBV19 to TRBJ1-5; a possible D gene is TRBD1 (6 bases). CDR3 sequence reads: CASRQVHSNQPQHF. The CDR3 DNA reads TGTGCCAGCCGACAGGTACATAGCAATCAGCCCCAGCATTTT.